Sequencing of this T cell receptor (beta chain) was carried out in a study of blood T cells in healthy people across ages. General study findings and limits: Per million T cells, TCR beta diversity dropped about linearly as age rose.

V was shortened by 6 bases and J by 4 bases, with 14 bases between the two germline ends. This CDR3 region has 14 residues. Germline values: CDR1 MDHEN, CDR2 SYDVKM. Approximately 10 milliliters of peripheral blood were drawn from each donor into EDTA-treated tubes. Through a sample-barcoded 5' primer and a J-beta primer mix, a second PCR was run for roughly 7 to 11 cycles. Each cDNA was tagged by a template-switch adaptor containing 12 random nucleotides. TCRdb fed the 5' RACE reads into MiXCR, producing one record per CDR3 protein. The sample gives 850,000 to 1,300,000 distinct CDR3 sequences, under 45% of which show up once; about 19% is in the top ten. Comments on this clonotype: Antigen unknown.

The receptor was derived from a woman aged 60-75 years in good health. The sample comprised blood. The chain combines TRBV28 with TRBJ2-3, with D possibly being TRBD1 (5 bases). The chain's CDR3 is CASSRWGGADTQYF. Written as DNA, the CDR3 is TGTGCCAGCAGCCGTTGGGGCGGCGCAGATACGCAGTATTTT.